One sample yielded the 24 T cell receptor beta chains listed below, sequenced in a study of OX40 agonist ivuxolimab in advanced cancers. Profiling relied on immunoSEQ multiplex PCR, and the TCRdb table lists in-frame clones only, not all of them. The sample records approximately 120,000 clones, around 93% being singletons. The input for sequencing was CD4+ or CD8+ T cells sorted from blood, taken in a trial of the OX40 agonist ivuxolimab. Source of these receptors: an adult with an advanced solid tumor such as melanoma, head and neck, liver or kidney cancer.

The chain recombines TRBV23-1 with TRBJ1-5; the D gene is possibly TRBD1 (5 bases). TRBV23-1 is treated as an ORF (open reading frame) with a function not yet certain. Trimming stripped 4 bases from V and 2 bases from J, with 9 bases between. CDR3 size: 14 residues. CDR3 amino acids: CASSPLGGNQPQHF. CDR3 nucleotide sequence: TGCGCCAGCAGTCCACTAGGGGGCAATCAGCCCCAGCATTTT.

The chain recombines TRBV19 with TRBJ1-4; 11 positions agree with TRBD1. The CDR3 spans 14 residues. Germline lookup yields CDR1 LNHDA and CDR2 SQIVND (reference sequence). With 1 base clipped from V and 8 bases from J, the junction kept 0 bases outside the gene matches. This CDR3 reads CASSIGDRGEKLFF. Here the CDR3 DNA reads TGTGCCAGTAGTATAGGGGACAGGGGGGAAAAACTGTTTTTT. Full variable domain (remainder filled in from reference TRBV19 and TRBJ1-4): DGGITQSPKYLFRKEGQNVTLSCEQNLNHDAMYWYRQDPGQGLRLIYYSQIVNDFQKGDIAEGYSVSREKKESFPLTVTSAQKNPTAFYLCASSIGDRGEKLFFGSGTQLSVL.

This clone was observed a single time. V gene TRBV19 combines with J gene TRBJ2-1; maybe TRBD2 (5 bases). CDR1 and CDR2 (germline): LNHDA, SQIVND (reference sequence). There are 10 residues in the CDR3. The V end lost 8 bases, the J end lost 10 bases, and 9 bases lay between the germline ends. The CDR3 nucleotides read TGTGCCAGTGGTCGGGAAGAGCAGTTCTTC. This translates into CASGREEQFF.

The rearrangement links TRBV29-1 to TRBJ2-2; possible D gene TRBD2, 5 bases. Looked up from germline, CDR1 is SQVTM and CDR2 is ANQGSEA. This CDR3 contains 15 residues. V lost 6 bases to trimming and J lost 6 bases, with 20 bases between them. This CDR3 is CSVQGVLASPGELFF. The CDR3 bases are TGCAGCGTCCAAGGAGTGCTAGCCAGTCCCGGGGAGCTGTTTTTT.

The CDR3 nucleotides read TGTGCCAGCAGCTCCAGACAGGGATCGGAGACCCAGTACTTC. This sequence encodes CASSSRQGSETQYF. The V call is TRBV11-2, the J call TRBJ2-5, with TRBD1 identical over 7 bases. The CDR3 loop spans 14 amino acids. CDR1 and CDR2 (germline): SGHAT, FQNNGV. The V segment lost 4 bases and the J segment 5 bases; nucleotides outside the gene matches: 7.

This chain uses TRBV6-5 with TRBJ2-2; D gene uncertain. Trimming stripped 6 bases from V and 5 bases from J, with 16 bases between. This CDR3 has 15 amino acids. The germline gives CDR1 MNHEY, CDR2 SVGAGI. The CDR3 DNA is TGTGCCAGCAGGCCAACTATCGAGGTTACCGGGGAGCTGTTTTTT. Protein product: CASRPTIEVTGELFF.

V usage is TRBV6-1 and J usage is TRBJ1-3; D is unclear. Germline CDR1 MNHNS, CDR2 SASEGT. Trimming pared 2 bases from V and 7 bases from J, leaving 12 bases between. The CDR3 loop spans 14 amino acids. The CDR3 protein is CASSENARLNTIYF. CDR3 coding DNA: TGTGCCAGCAGTGAAAACGCTCGACTGAACACCATATATTTT.

This clone was seen just once. The rearrangement uses TRBV2 and TRBJ1-1; D ambiguous. The CDR3 consists of 15 residues. The V gene's germline CDR1 is SNHLY and CDR2 FYNNEI. V lost 7 bases and J lost 3, with 18 bases in between. As DNA, the CDR3 is TGTGCCAGCATTGGTATTTCTCTGGGGTACACTGAAGCTTTCTTT. It codes for CASIGISLGYTEAFF.

The genes are TRBV6-6 and TRBJ1-2; weak D call: TRBD1 (6 bases). Trimming stripped 2 bases from V and 8 bases from J, with 12 bases between. This CDR3 spans 13 amino acids. CDR1 MNHNY and CDR2 SVGAGI come from the germline V gene (reference sequence). CDR3 residues: CASSYGQGQGYTF. The CDR3, as DNA: TGTGCCAGCAGTTACGGCCAGGGGCAGGGCTACACCTTC.

Worth noting for this clone: Sequence at one end of the junction differs from germline and may be a read error. V gene TRBV11-2 combines with J gene TRBJ1-1, with D possibly TRBD1 on 6 matching bases. The germline V gene has CDR1 SGHAT and CDR2 FQNNGV. The CDR3 has 14 amino acids. The CDR3 bases are TGTGCCAACAGCTTAGTAGGGGGAGGTACTGAAGCTTTCTTT. It specifies CANSLVGGGTEAFF. Full variable domain (rest looked up from reference TRBV11-2 and TRBJ1-1): EAGVAQSPRYKIIEKRQSVAFWCNPISGHATLYWYQQILGQGPKLLIQFQNNGVVDDSQLPKDRFSAERLKGVDSTLKIQPAKLEDSAVYLCANSLVGGGTEAFFGQGTRLTVV.

J is TRBJ1-1 and V is TRBV28; a possible D gene is TRBD1 (6 bases). Germline V gene sequence: CDR1 MDHEN, CDR2 SYDVKM. The CDR3 length is 14 residues. With 3 bases removed from V and 7 bases from J, the gap between germline ends came to 15 bases. DNA of the CDR3: TGTGCCAGCAGTTTGGGGGGCTCTCGACTTGAAGCTTTCTTT. This translates into CASSLGGSRLEAFF.

A word on this clone: A junction end diverges from the germline sequence, so it may reflect a read error. The V and J genes are TRBV19 and TRBJ2-2; 7 bases are shared with TRBD1. CDR3 length equals 12 residues. In germline, CDR1 is LNHDA, CDR2 SQIVND (reference sequence). The CDR3 DNA sequence: TGTGCCAGTAGTGGGTGGGCAGGGGGGCTGTTTTTT. Translating it yields CASSGWAGGLFF.

The CDR3 loop is CASSHPGGNEAFF. CDR3 DNA: TGCGCCAGCAGCCATCCAGGGGGCAATGAAGCTTTCTTT. The V call is TRBV4-1, the J call TRBJ1-1, with TRBD1 identical over 8 bases. V trimming: 3 bases; J trimming: 7 bases; junction bases outside the gene matches: 4. CDR1 is MGHRA, CDR2 YSYEKL, per germline. This CDR3 is built from 13 residues.

The genes are TRBV5-1 and TRBJ2-7, with 8 nucleotides matching TRBD1. J was trimmed by 3 bases and V by 5 bases; bases with no gene match: 10. The CDR3 has 15 amino acids. The germline V gene has CDR1 SGHRS and CDR2 YFSETQ. The CDR3 region is CASRTGVNINYEQYF. The CDR3 bases are TGCGCCAGCAGGACAGGGGTCAATATAAACTACGAGCAGTACTTC.

The chain couples TRBV4-1 to TRBJ1-1; unclear D gene. This CDR3 region has 11 residues. Trimming removed 4 bases from V and 5 bases from J, with 5 bases in between. Looked up from germline, CDR1 is MGHRA and CDR2 is YSYEKL. CDR3 amino acids: CASSRGTEAFF. The DNA for the CDR3 is TGCGCCAGCAGCCGGGGAACTGAAGCTTTCTTT.

The rearrangement links TRBV11-3 to TRBJ1-6, with D unresolved. This CDR3 spans 16 amino acids. Deletions cut 2 bases from V and 6 bases from J, with 14 bases between. The germline CDR1 and CDR2 sequences are SGHNT and YENEEA. CDR3 residues: CASSLRRTDLNSPLHF. The CDR3 bases are TGTGCCAGCAGCTTAAGGCGTACAGATCTTAATTCACCCCTCCACTTT.

The chain uses TRBV7-9 and TRBJ1-1; D gene unclear. The CDR3 covers 14 residues. The V end lost 5 bases, the J end lost 4 bases, and 14 bases lay between the germline ends. CDR1 and CDR2 from the germline V gene are SEHNR and FQNEAQ (reference sequence). The CDR3 bases are TGTGCCAGCAGCCCATACGCCAGAACCACTGAAGCTTTCTTT. Translation: CASSPYARTTEAFF.

This clone was observed a few times. The V and J genes are TRBV5-4 and TRBJ2-7, with TRBD2 matching over 11 bases. The V segment lost 4 bases and the J segment 4 bases; nucleotides outside the gene matches: 7. This CDR3 is built from 15 residues. Germline CDR1 is SGHNT and CDR2 is YYREEE (reference sequence). The CDR3 nucleotides read TGTGCCAGCAGCACCACTAGCGGGAGCATATACGAGCAGTACTTC. Protein: CASSTTSGSIYEQYF.

This chain joins TRBV10-3 and TRBJ1-3, with D hard to call. The length of the CDR3 is 11 residues. The V gene's germline CDR1 is ENHRY and CDR2 SYGVKD. The CDR3 sequence: CGMHAGNTIYF. DNA of the CDR3: TGTGGAATGCACGCTGGAAACACCATATATTTT.

V usage is TRBV7-3 and J usage is TRBJ1-1; 9 nucleotides align to TRBD1. V was clipped by 5 bases and J by 0 bases; unmatched bases: 7. The CDR3 is made up of 16 amino acids. From germline, CDR1 is SGHTA and CDR2 FQGTGA. The CDR3 DNA follows: TGTGCCAGCAGCCCACAGGGGGCTCACATGAACACTGAAGCTTTCTTT. Its translation is CASSPQGAHMNTEAFF.

The chain links TRBV4-2 to TRBJ2-7, with a possible D match to TRBD2 (5 bases). Germline lookup yields CDR1 LGHNA and CDR2 YNFKEQ. The length of the CDR3 is 15 residues. The V end was cut by 2 bases, the J end by 2 bases, with 13 bases between. CDR3 residues: CASSQLLEAPYEQYF. The CDR3 DNA is TGTGCCAGCAGCCAACTACTAGAGGCTCCCTACGAGCAGTACTTC.

Notes on this clone: The identical CDR3 is also encoded by other nucleotide sequences in the sample. The gene calls are TRBV18 and TRBJ1-5; D gene ambiguous. V was shortened by 2 bases and J by 5 bases, with 7 bases between the two germline ends. The germline CDR1 and CDR2 sequences are KGHSH and LQKENI. The CDR3 totals 13 residues. The chain's CDR3 is CASSPSLDQPQHF. The CDR3 bases are TGTGCCAGCTCACCATCTTTGGATCAGCCCCAGCATTTT.

V and J are TRBV6-1 and TRBJ1-6; D remains ambiguous. Germline CDR1 and CDR2: MNHNS and SASEGT. CDR3 length: 15 residues. The V end lost 3 bases, the J end lost 6 bases, and 12 bases lay between the germline ends. CDR3 nucleotides: TGTGCCAGCAGTGACACTTCTTTCATTAATTCACCCCTCCACTTT. Amino acid sequence: CASSDTSFINSPLHF.

The rearrangement uses TRBV7-2 and TRBJ2-3, with 7 bases matching TRBD1. V gave up 5 bases and J gave up 1 base; unmatched junction bases: 12. This CDR3 region has 17 residues. CDR1 and CDR2 (germline): SGHTA, FQGNSA. The CDR3 DNA is TGTGCCAGCAGCGAAGAAGTAACAGGGGCTGGCACAGATACGCAGTATTTT. Translating it yields CASSEEVTGAGTDTQYF.